The source of this T cell receptor beta chain is a study of cytomegalovirus exposure and HLA in healthy donors. Trimming pared 3 bases from V and 7 bases from J, leaving 13 bases between. Germline loops: CDR1 KGHSH, CDR2 LQKENI. This CDR3 has 14 residues. Comment on this clone: Its target is unknown.

The study's findings and limits: For TCR beta chains, V- and J-gene trimming was later linked to a missense DCLRE1C variant.

Primers for the PCR totalled 60 Vbeta and 13 Jbeta. Some clones are missing from TCRdb's copy, which holds only in-frame ones; the method was immunoSEQ multiplex PCR. Seen here are over 100,000 clones, 65% to 90% observed once, and the top ten hold roughly 2%. Sequencing input: PBMCs. This TCR was recovered from a woman aged 30 to 39 in good health and CMV-seronegative. The V call is TRBV18, the J call TRBJ1-5, with a tentative D call TRBD1 (5 bases). In nucleotides, the CDR3 is TGTGCCAGCTCACCTTCTGGGGGAGGACAGCCCCAGCATTTT. Translated, it gives CASSPSGGGQPQHF.